These 18 T cell receptor beta chains share one sample of origin, sequenced in a study of regulatory T cells in long-lasting Graves disease. Specified time point: newly diagnosed GD, antithyroid drugs for less than 3 months. Extracted RNA from PBMCs served as the source of the TCR library. For TCR beta, libraries came from iRepertoire HTBI primers and Arm-PCR of CDR3 regions. One entry per CDR3 protein, called by TCRdb with MiXCR from the multiplex PCR reads. This sample has around 470,000 distinct CDR3 sequences, with 14% found just once. The same data also went into a second study, on T cells in Graves' hyperthyroidism and ophthalmopathy.

Sequenced material: peripheral blood mononuclear cells (PBMCs), taken at new diagnosis, from a patient treated with antithyroid drugs. These receptors came from a woman aged 50 to 65 with Graves disease.

In this sample, this clonotype turned up many times. This chain links TRBV6-1 with TRBJ1-3, with 8 nucleotides matching TRBD1. Germline assignment: CDR1 MNHNS and CDR2 SASEGT. Trimming cost V 1 base and J 0 bases; bases outside gene matches: 2. The CDR3 spans 16 residues. The CDR3 protein is CASSEEGQGSGNTIYF. CDR3 DNA sequence: TGTGCCAGCAGTGAAGAAGGACAGGGCTCTGGAAACACCATATATTTT.

This clonotype was counted only a few times. This chain uses TRBV7-6 with TRBJ2-3; 8 nucleotides line up with TRBD2. The CDR3 sequence is 16 residues long. With 4 bases clipped from V and 1 base from J, the junction kept 7 bases outside the gene matches. CDR1 and CDR2 (germline): SGHVS, FNYEAQ. CDR3 nucleotide sequence: TGTGCCAGCAGCTCCGCCGGGACTAGGGGCACAGATACGCAGTATTTT. Protein sequence: CASSSAGTRGTDTQYF.

This clonotype was observed a few times. The gene calls are TRBV12-3 or TRBV12-4 and TRBJ1-1; 7 bases are shared with TRBD1. Losses at the gene ends were 5 bases for V and 0 bases for J; bases not matched to a gene: 12. CDR3 length equals 17 residues. CDR3 sequence (DNA): TGTGCCAGCAGTCAAACAGGGGCGCCACGATTGAACACTGAAGCTTTCTTT. Amino acid sequence: CASSQTGAPRLNTEAFF.

Of note for this clonotype: Given a much more abundant clone one base away, this may be a read error. The chain joins TRBV24-1 to TRBJ2-3, with 7 bases lining up with TRBD2. Germline V gene lookup returns CDR1 KGHDR and CDR2 SFDVKD. Trimming at V came to 12 bases and at J to 5 bases, leaving 10 bases not matched to a gene. CDR3 length equals 13 residues. The CDR3 reads CAAGVASGDTQYF. The CDR3 nucleotides read TGTGCCGCCGGTGTTGCTAGCGGAGATACGCAGTATTTT.

V gene TRBV19 combines with J gene TRBJ2-1; tentative D call: TRBD2 (5 bases). In germline, CDR1 is LNHDA, CDR2 SQIVND (reference sequence). The CDR3 consists of 15 residues. Trimming stripped 9 bases from V and 9 bases from J, with 24 bases between. The CDR3 spells CASLAGRAGPPEQFF. CDR3 nucleotide sequence: TGTGCCAGCCTAGCCGGAAGGGCGGGTCCTCCTGAGCAGTTCTTC. The whole variable domain, filled in from reference TRBV19 and TRBJ2-1, reads DGGITQSPKYLFRKEGQNVTLSCEQNLNHDAMYWYRQDPGQGLRLIYYSQIVNDFQKGDIAEGYSVSREKKESFPLTVTSAQKNPTAFYLCASLAGRAGPPEQFFGPGTRLTVL.

This clonotype was seen many times. A read error may account for a junction end that differs from germline. The V gene is TRBV3-1, the J gene TRBJ2-6; D is perhaps TRBD1 (5 bases). CDR1 and CDR2 from the germline V gene are LGHDT and YNNKEL (reference sequence). The CDR3 is 15 amino acids. CDR3 region: CASSQDSSGANVLTF. CDR3 in DNA: TGTGCCAGCAGTCAAGACAGCTCTGGGGCCAACGTCCTGACTTTC.

This clonotype showed up many times. The rearrangement joins TRBV11-2 to TRBJ2-5; 8 bases align to TRBD2. Germline CDR1 and CDR2: SGHAT and FQNNGV. The trim removed 4 bases at V and 5 bases at J, leaving 6 bases unmatched. CDR3 length: 14 residues. For the CDR3, the DNA is TGTGCCAGCAGCTCGGGACTAGACCCCGAGACCCAGTACTTC. Translation gives CASSSGLDPETQYF.

The chain couples TRBV25-1 to TRBJ1-1; 9 bases map to TRBD1. The V gene's germline CDR1 is MGHDK and CDR2 SYGVNS. J lost 3 bases, V lost 5 bases, and 4 bases had no gene match. This CDR3 has 14 amino acids. The CDR3 loop reads CASSYTGGDTEAFF. In DNA form, the CDR3 reads TGTGCCAGCAGTTACACAGGGGGCGACACTGAAGCTTTCTTT.

This clonotype has just a few counts. The chain couples TRBV13 to TRBJ2-1; weak D call: TRBD1 (6 bases). Trimming took off 0 bases at V and 9 bases at J, with 9 bases between the two ends. Per germline, CDR1 PRHDT and CDR2 FYEKMQ (reference sequence). The CDR3 spans 13 residues. CDR3 in DNA: TGTGCCAGCAGCTTAGGAGGGGGTACTGAGCAGTTCTTC. Amino acids: CASSLGGGTEQFF.

The chain joins TRBV7-9 to TRBJ1-4; no definite D call. Germline assignment: CDR1 SEHNR and CDR2 FQNEAQ (reference sequence). The CDR3 contains 14 residues. Trimming pared 1 base from V and 7 bases from J, leaving 10 bases between. As DNA, the CDR3 is TGTGCCAGCAGCTTAGATATGAGTAGTGAAAAACTGTTTTTT. This gives the protein CASSLDMSSEKLFF.

The chain links TRBV19 to TRBJ2-7; tentatively, D is TRBD1 or TRBD2 (5 bases each). CDR3 length: 16 residues. V gave up 5 bases and J gave up 3 bases, with 20 bases separating them. CDR1 is LNHDA, CDR2 SQIVND, per germline (reference sequence). CDR3 coding DNA: TGTGCCAGTAGTCAGAATCACCGGGACCCTAGCTACGAGCAGTACTTC. Protein sequence: CASSQNHRDPSYEQYF.

This clonotype was observed many times. The chain employs TRBV27 and TRBJ2-4; D not resolved. The length of the CDR3 is 14 residues. Germline values: CDR1 MNHEY, CDR2 SMNVEV (reference sequence). V was shortened by 6 bases and J by 10 bases, with 19 bases between the two germline ends. CDR3 amino acids: CASSSDPRARIQYF. The CDR3 bases are TGTGCCAGCAGCTCAGATCCAAGGGCCCGGATTCAGTACTTC.

This clonotype was recorded many times. The chain carries TRBV27 and TRBJ1-5, with 9 positions matching TRBD1. The J segment lost 0 bases and the V segment lost 6 bases, leaving 3 bases of the junction unmatched. The CDR3 runs 15 residues. CDR1 and CDR2 from the germline V gene are MNHEY and SMNVEV (reference sequence). The chain's CDR3 is CASRETGGSNQPQHF. CDR3 nucleotides: TGTGCCAGCAGGGAGACAGGGGGTAGCAATCAGCCCCAGCATTTT.

J is TRBJ2-2 and V is TRBV28, with 10 bases that match TRBD2. After removal of 5 bases from V and 8 bases from J, the junction contained 20 bases not matched to a gene. CDR1 MDHEN and CDR2 SYDVKM come from the germline V gene. The CDR3 length is 19 residues. The CDR3 loop reads CASSLPAGPSGRAWGELFF. Here the CDR3 DNA reads TGTGCCAGCAGTCTACCCGCGGGGCCGAGCGGGAGGGCGTGGGGGGAGCTGTTTTTT. Full variable domain (outside the CDR3, taken from reference TRBV28 and TRBJ2-2): DVKVTQSSRYLVKRTGEKVFLECVQDMDHENMFWYRQDPGLGLRLIYFSYDVKMKEKGDIPEGYSVSREKKERFSLILESASTNQTSMYLCASSLPAGPSGRAWGELFFGEGSRLTVL.

This chain joins TRBV7-2 and TRBJ2-1; 13 bases agree with TRBD2. The CDR3 extends over 20 amino acids. V shed 5 bases and J 0 bases; nucleotides not matched to a gene: 13. From germline, CDR1 is SGHTA and CDR2 FQGNSA. The CDR3 loop reads CASSRFPLAGGPNSYNEQFF. The DNA of the CDR3 is TGTGCCAGCAGCCGATTCCCACTAGCGGGAGGGCCTAACTCCTACAATGAGCAGTTCTTC.

This clonotype was seen at least ten times. This chain connects TRBV9 to TRBJ2-3; no clear D. Germline V gene sequence: CDR1 SGDLS, CDR2 YYNGEE. This CDR3 contains 15 residues. Trimming stripped 1 base from V and 2 bases from J, with 11 bases between. The chain's CDR3 is CASSVPSEYTDTQYF. The CDR3 DNA sequence: TGTGCCAGCAGCGTACCTTCGGAGTACACAGATACGCAGTATTTT.

This clonotype was picked up many times. This chain joins TRBV11-2 and TRBJ1-1; D not certain. CDR3 size: 14 residues. Germline-derived CDR1 and CDR2 are SGHAT and FQNNGV. Trimming shortened V by 4 bases and J by 0 bases, and 9 bases separated the two germline ends. The CDR3 loop reads CASSSSYMNTEAFF. CDR3 nucleotide sequence: TGTGCCAGCAGCTCCTCTTACATGAACACTGAAGCTTTCTTT.

This chain uses TRBV10-3 with TRBJ2-4; tentative D call: TRBD1 (5 bases). Trimming shortened V by 0 bases and J by 6 bases, and 6 bases separated the two germline ends. CDR3 length equals 13 residues. Germline V gives CDR1 ENHRY, CDR2 SYGVKD. CDR3 loop: CAISESRGNIQYF. The CDR3 region has the DNA TGTGCCATCAGTGAGTCTAGGGGAAACATTCAGTACTTC.